A single T cell receptor (beta chain) is shown here with its context. The target antigen is unknown. Time point of the sample: blood 4 weeks post-SBRT, at nephrectomy. The treatment: 15 Gy SBRT to primary tumor, nephrectomy 4 weeks later. Nephrectomy followed 15 Gy stereotactic body radiation by 4 weeks. Radiation-treated patients gave blood at baseline, week 2 and week 4. The assay was immunoSEQ multiplex PCR, and TCRdb's table has in-frame clones only and misses some. The table has just under 150,000 clones, 75% to 90% seen once. This sample is part of a study of radiation and T cells in renal cell carcinoma. Study-wide results and caveats: Baseline intratumoral clonotype presence is unknown without pretreatment biopsies. From baseline, blood top tumor clonotypes peaked at 2 weeks post-radiation.

The germline V gene encodes CDR1 LNHDA and CDR2 SQIVND (reference sequence). CDR3 length equals 13 residues. V was pared by 8 bases and J by 8 bases, with 15 bases between. Specimen: blood, collected from a patient whose treatment included radiotherapy and nephrectomy. The receptor's source is a woman in her forties or fifties with renal cell carcinoma. This sequence joins TRBV19 and TRBJ1-4; tentative D call: TRBD1 (5 bases). The CDR3 protein is CASGGVGREKLFF. The DNA for the CDR3 is TGTGCCAGTGGAGGGGTAGGTCGCGAAAAACTGTTTTTT.